The 8 T cell receptor beta chains in this list originate from one sample, sequenced in a study of naive and memory T cell subsets (dated by TCRdb to 2016 to 2017). Library preparation used UMI-ligation and nested PCR. Sequencing relied on an Illumina MiSeq. To cover both TRBC1 and TRBC2, the beta constant-region primer consisted of an equimolar mix of two oligonucleotides. Starting from the raw public reads, TCRdb applied fastp trimming at Q25, assembled clones with MiXCR and retained in-frame beta chains. When rows share a CDR3 protein, they turn into one entry using the most common DNA and genes. In all, the sample holds about 150,000 distinct CDR3 sequences, and 15% to 20% of those were seen once. Approximately 0.15% of the sample belongs to the ten largest clones. The sequenced sample consisted of naive CD4+ T cells from blood. The intended sense of this specimen's cell subset or site label: naive T cells, CD45RA high CD27+. The source is a human donor in good health.

This chain joins TRBV7-2 and TRBJ1-2; weak D call: TRBD1 (6 bases). This CDR3 has 15 amino acids. CDR1 is SGHTA and CDR2 is FQGNSA in the germline V gene. The V and J ends lost 3 bases and 3 bases respectively, with 14 bases between them. Here the CDR3 DNA reads TGTGCCAGCAGCTTTTTCCGAGCAGGGGACTATGGCTACACCTTC. As protein: CASSFFRAGDYGYTF.

This clonotype was observed a few times. The rearrangement links TRBV7-2 to TRBJ1-1; 7 bases map to TRBD1. The CDR3 sequence is 13 residues long. Per germline, CDR1 SGHTA and CDR2 FQGNSA. The J segment lost 8 bases and the V segment lost 1 base, leaving 4 bases of the junction unmatched. DNA for the CDR3: TGTGCCAGCAGCTTAGTTACGGGACAGGAAGCTTTCTTT. Encoded protein: CASSLVTGQEAFF. The full variable domain, its missing parts supplied by reference TRBV7-2 and TRBJ1-1, is GAGVSQSPSNKVTEKGKDVELRCDPISGHTALYWYRQSLGQGLEFLIYFQGNSAPDKSGLPSDRFSAERTGGSVSTLTIQRTQQEDSAVYLCASSLVTGQEAFFGQGTRLTVV.

This clonotype was seen a handful of times. The rearrangement joins TRBV7-2 to TRBJ2-7, with 9 bases aligning to TRBD2. CDR1 SGHTA and CDR2 FQGNSA come from the germline V gene. After removal of 7 bases from V and 3 bases from J, the junction contained 7 bases not matched to a gene. The CDR3 totals 14 residues. The CDR3 loop reads CASTFAGGDYEQYF. As DNA, the CDR3 is TGTGCCAGCACTTTTGCGGGAGGGGACTACGAGCAGTACTTC.

V is TRBV5-1 and J is TRBJ2-1; possible D gene TRBD2, 6 bases. CDR1 SGHRS and CDR2 YFSETQ come from the germline V gene. Trimming left V 2 bases short and J 5 bases short, with 14 bases between. This CDR3 region has 15 residues. The CDR3 protein is CASSFPSGPNNEQFF. The CDR3 region has the DNA TGCGCCAGCAGCTTCCCAAGCGGGCCGAACAATGAGCAGTTCTTC.

The chain is built from TRBV20-1 and TRBJ1-3; 8 bases are shared with TRBD1. Germline-derived CDR1 and CDR2 are DFQATT and SNEGSKA (reference sequence). The CDR3 sequence is 16 residues long. J lost 0 bases, V lost 3 bases, and 7 bases had no gene match. The CDR3 nucleotides read TGCAGTGCTAGTCTCCAGGGGGCAGCCTCTGGAAACACCATATATTTT. Translated, it gives CSASLQGAASGNTIYF.

This clonotype came up once. J is TRBJ2-3 and V is TRBV5-5, with 9 bases matching TRBD2. With V trimmed by 3 bases and J by 2 bases, 1 base remained unmatched. The CDR3 spans 14 residues. Germline V lookup: CDR1 SGHKS, CDR2 YYEKEE (reference sequence). The CDR3 region is CASSSSGITDTQYF. The CDR3 nucleotides read TGTGCCAGCAGCTCTAGCGGGATCACAGATACGCAGTATTTT.

The chain couples TRBV20-1 to TRBJ2-1; the D gene is possibly TRBD1 (5 bases). The V gene's germline CDR1 is DFQATT and CDR2 SNEGSKA (reference sequence). This CDR3 spans 13 amino acids. V lost 4 bases to trimming and J lost 6 bases, with 13 bases between them. Here the CDR3 DNA reads TGCAGTGCTATCCTAGGCAGGGTCAATGAGCAGTTCTTC. Its translation: CSAILGRVNEQFF.

This clonotype was counted a few times. The rearrangement uses TRBV6-5 and TRBJ2-4; 9 nucleotides line up with TRBD1. Germline CDR1 MNHEY, CDR2 SVGAGI. With 5 bases clipped from V and 3 bases from J, the junction kept 20 bases outside the gene matches. CDR3 size: 20 residues. CDR3 amino acids: CASSRLIPGTGLQDKNIQYF. As DNA, the CDR3 is TGTGCCAGCAGTCGTCTGATTCCCGGGACAGGGTTGCAGGACAAAAACATTCAGTACTTC.